This TCR beta chain is from a study of OX40 agonist ivuxolimab in advanced cancers. Study summary: Patients got intravenous ivuxolimab at 0.01 to 10 mg/kg every 2 weeks.

CDR1 is SGHRS, CDR2 YFSETQ, per germline. The CDR3 runs 17 residues. J lost 0 bases, V lost 3 bases, and 10 bases had no gene match. Findings and caveats of the study: CD8+ T cells averaged more expanded clones than CD4+. Expanded peripheral T cell antigen specificity was not determined. People who partly responded at 0.1-3.0 mg/kg had some of the least clonal expansion seen.

Of note for this clone: The antigen remains undetermined.

Using immunoSEQ multiplex PCR, the repertoire was profiled, and TCRdb retains in-frame clones only, with some absent. The table includes about 50,000 clones, about four fifths detected once. V gene TRBV5-1 combines with J gene TRBJ2-3; 7 nucleotides match TRBD1. This receptor was identified in an adult with an advanced solid tumor such as melanoma, head and neck, liver or kidney cancer. Sample: CD4+ or CD8+ T cells sorted from blood, taken in a trial of the OX40 agonist ivuxolimab. The CDR3 loop reads CASSWEPGQLSTDTQYF. Written as DNA, the CDR3 is TGCGCCAGCAGCTGGGAACCGGGACAGCTTAGCACAGATACGCAGTATTTT.